The rows below give T cell receptor beta chains drawn from one sample of a study of long-term antiretroviral therapy in people with HIV. Using immunoSEQ multiplex PCR, the repertoire was profiled, and TCRdb retains in-frame clones only, with some absent. The repertoire includes nearly 20,000 clones, around three quarters of them detected once, and roughly 10% sits in the top ten. The sample in question was unsorted PBMCs, obtained 0.2 years after starting antiretroviral therapy. The receptors here all came from a woman between 40 and 55 years old with HIV. Each CDR3 is given with its conserved first and last residue. A D gene is named only where the DNA matches it firmly. Part of the rows lack a size; the others show once, few, many or a class for expanded clones.

d_call	v_call	clone_size	j_call	cdr3_nt	cdr3_aa
.	TRBV13	.	TRBJ1-1	TGTGCCAGCAGCGTAGATATTGCTGGGACTGAAGCTTTCTTT	CASSVDIAGTEAFF
TRBD1	TRBV10-3	once	TRBJ1-2	TGTGCCATCAGTGTGGACAGGGAAGCCCGTGGCTACACCTTC	CAISVDREARGYTF
TRBD1	TRBV15	.	TRBJ1-3	TGTGCCACCAGCAGAGACAGGGGGAACACCATATATTTT	CATSRDRGNTIYF
.	TRBV6-6	.	TRBJ1-2	TGTGCCAGCAGGTCTGATGGCTACACCTTC	CASRSDGYTF
TRBD2	TRBV14	.	TRBJ2-3	TGTGCCAGCAGTGTAGCGGGGGGGCCGTATACGCAGTATTTT	CASSVAGGPYTQYF
TRBD1	TRBV5-1	once	TRBJ2-7	TGCGCCAGCAGCTTGGAGACAGGGCCCGCGGGTACCTACGAGCAGTACTTC	CASSLETGPAGTYEQYF
.	TRBV7-2	.	TRBJ1-1	TGTGCCAGCAGCCAGGGGCGGAACAAGAACACTGAAGCTTTCTTT	CASSQGRNKNTEAFF
TRBD1	TRBV4-3	once	TRBJ2-7	TGCGCCAGCAGCCAAGATCTTGGGGGGACAGGGTCCTACGAGCAGTACTTC	CASSQDLGGTGSYEQYF
.	TRBV6-5	few	TRBJ1-5	TGTGCCAGCAGCCCAGAGGGGGGTGGTCAGCCCCAGCATTTT	CASSPEGGGQPQHF
.	TRBV6-5	.	TRBJ1-2	TGTGCCAGCAGCCAAAATAACTATGGCTACACCTTC	CASSQNNYGYTF
.	TRBV12-2	.	TRBJ2-3	TGTGCAAGTCGCTTAACGGCTAGCGGGAGGGCCCGGGATACGCAGTATTTT	CASRLTASGRARDTQYF
TRBD1	TRBV6-1	.	TRBJ1-1	TGTGCCAGCAGTGATTGGGACAGGCCAGCTTTCTTT	CASSDWDRPAFF
TRBD2	TRBV5-4	.	TRBJ2-2	TGTGCCAGCAGCACGCGACTAGCCATTAAGCCCGCGAACACCGGGGAGCTGTTTTTT	CASSTRLAIKPANTGELFF
.	TRBV19	.	TRBJ1-5	TGTGCCTCCCTCGGAGCCTCCCAGCATTTT	CASLGASQHF
TRBD1	TRBV11-2	.	TRBJ2-3	TGTGCCAGCAGATTTCCTGGACAGGGGATAGACTCAGATACGCAGTATTTT	CASRFPGQGIDSDTQYF
TRBD2	TRBV7-9	few	TRBJ2-2	TGTGCCTGTAGGGAGGGAAGCGGGGAGCTGTTTTTT	CACREGSGELFF
TRBD1	TRBV11-3	.	TRBJ2-7	TGTGCCAGCAGCTTTAGGACAGGGAGATCCTACGAGCAGTACTTC	CASSFRTGRSYEQYF
.	TRBV29-1	.	TRBJ2-1	TGCAGCGCGGGGACCTCCTACAATGAGCAGTTCTTC	CSAGTSYNEQFF
.	TRBV5-4	.	TRBJ2-3	TGTGCCAGCAGCTTGGTTCCCCGAGATACGCAGTATTTT	CASSLVPRDTQYF
.	TRBV4-2	few	TRBJ1-1	TGTGCCAGCAGCCAAGAAGGGACAACACTTCTCAACACTGAAGCTTTCTTT	CASSQEGTTLLNTEAFF
TRBD1	TRBV11-3	.	TRBJ2-2	TGTGCCAGCAGCTTAGATGTAAGGGGGCTGCCGAACACCGGGGAGCTGTTTTTT	CASSLDVRGLPNTGELFF
TRBD1	TRBV19	.	TRBJ1-5	TGTGCCAGTAGTGAAAGGGACAGGAGCAATCAGCCCCAGCATTTT	CASSERDRSNQPQHF
.	TRBV7-2	few	TRBJ1-5	TGTGCCAGCAGCTTAGGCTCGGGCGGTCAGCCCCAGCATTTT	CASSLGSGGQPQHF
.	TRBV4-3	.	TRBJ2-7	TGCGCCAGCAGCCAAGAGGAGACCTTGGGCGAGCAGTACTTC	CASSQEETLGEQYF
TRBD2	TRBV7-2	few	TRBJ2-1	TGTGCCAGCAGCTTCCGACTGCGGGGACTAGAGCAGGATGAGCAGTTCTTC	CASSFRLRGLEQDEQFF
.	TRBV10-3	.	TRBJ2-2	TGTGCCGCCCAAGGGACCGGGGAGCTGTTTTTT	CAAQGTGELFF
TRBD1	TRBV5-5	.	TRBJ1-6	TGTGCCAGCAGCTTGGGACAGGGGCATTCACCCCTCCACTTT	CASSLGQGHSPLHF
.	TRBV10-3	.	TRBJ2-3	TGTGCCATCACCGAGGAGGGGGACCGCCCTAGCACAGATACGCAGTATTTT	CAITEEGDRPSTDTQYF
TRBD1	TRBV5-1	.	TRBJ1-6	TGCGCCAGCAGCCTTACGACAGGGAACTATAATTCACCCCTCCACTTT	CASSLTTGNYNSPLHF
.	TRBV28	few	TRBJ1-1	TGTGCCAGCAGTTTATTCCTCGACACCAGAAATGTGAACACTGAAGCTTTCTTT	CASSLFLDTRNVNTEAFF
TRBD1	TRBV5-1	.	TRBJ1-3	TGCGCCAGCAGCACCCGACAGGGTGCCTCTGGAAACACCATATATTTT	CASSTRQGASGNTIYF